The rows below give T cell receptor beta chains drawn from one sample of a study of blood T cell repertoires in COVID-19. Produced via immunoSEQ multiplex PCR; TCRdb's table is partial and in-frame only. The data show hundreds of thousands of clones, about 83% seen once. Material for sequencing was PBMCs or T cells enriched from blood (not recorded which). The receptor set was obtained from a woman in her thirties or forties who had recovered from COVID-19. Each CDR3 is given with its conserved first and last residue. Fields, in order: J gene, V gene, CDR3 protein.

TRBJ1-2 TRBV5-1 CASSLGGNLYGYTF
TRBJ2-7 TRBV19 CASSPGGTGGSEQYF
TRBJ2-3 TRBV10-2 CASGLAPADTQYF
TRBJ2-7 TRBV7-9 CASSLATGYEQYF
TRBJ1-5 TRBV9 CASSAGQGVNQPQHF
TRBJ1-1 TRBV3-1/TRBV3-2 CASRLVTQGNTEAFF
TRBJ1-2 TRBV19 CASTLDRGRLVYTF
TRBJ2-3 TRBV4-1 CASSRRLDGPPDTQYF
TRBJ2-1 TRBV7-3 CASSPYGSSYNEQFF
TRBJ2-5 TRBV7-6 CASSLFPVKTSGSKETQYF
TRBJ2-1 TRBV5-4 CASRLGGGLAFYNEQFF
TRBJ1-2 TRBV7-9 CASSSAGTGGKYGYTF
TRBJ2-3 TRBV24-1 CATSDFTSGSTDTQYF
TRBJ1-1 TRBV7-9 CASSKGGQSEAFF
TRBJ2-6 TRBV7-8 CASSLSSAGANVLTF
TRBJ1-3 TRBV30 CAWLPWGRGYTIYF
TRBJ2-1 TRBV27 CASSLAAGYNEQFF
TRBJ1-4 TRBV3-1/TRBV3-2 CASSQGVREVNEKLFF
TRBJ1-5 TRBV20-1 CSASPQGAKPQHF
TRBJ2-7 TRBV6-5 CAASQRGYYEQYF
TRBJ1-5 TRBV19 CASSSGQGVDQPQHF
TRBJ2-7 TRBV28 CASRLQSSYEQYF
TRBJ2-1 TRBV2 CASKSSLYNEQFF
TRBJ2-1 TRBV30 CAWSRTGDNEQFF
TRBJ1-4 TRBV7-9 CASSLDSNEKLFF
TRBJ2-6 TRBV9 CASSAWDSKSSGANVLTF
TRBJ2-1 TRBV7-8 CASSRTGYEQFF
TRBJ1-4 TRBV5-6 CASSRGRGATNEKLFF
TRBJ2-3 TRBV7-2 CASSSRLAGVGDTQYF
TRBJ2-1 TRBV3-1/TRBV3-2 CASSSTTPSGSSYNEQFF
TRBJ2-3 TRBV28 CASSQGDSADTQYF
TRBJ1-4 TRBV28 CASSSDRQGFREKLFF